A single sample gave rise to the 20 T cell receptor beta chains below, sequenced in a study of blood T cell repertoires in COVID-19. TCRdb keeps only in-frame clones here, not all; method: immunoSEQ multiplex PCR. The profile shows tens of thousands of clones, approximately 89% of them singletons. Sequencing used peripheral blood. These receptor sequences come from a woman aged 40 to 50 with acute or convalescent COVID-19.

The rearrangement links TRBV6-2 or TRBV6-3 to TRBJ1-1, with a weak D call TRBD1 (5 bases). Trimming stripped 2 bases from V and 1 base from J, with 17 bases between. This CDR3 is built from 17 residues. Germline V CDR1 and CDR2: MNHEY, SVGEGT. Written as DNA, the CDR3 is TGTGCCAGCAGTTACATATTTCAGGGCGGGAGGAACACTGAAGCTTTCTTT. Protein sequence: CASSYIFQGGRNTEAFF.

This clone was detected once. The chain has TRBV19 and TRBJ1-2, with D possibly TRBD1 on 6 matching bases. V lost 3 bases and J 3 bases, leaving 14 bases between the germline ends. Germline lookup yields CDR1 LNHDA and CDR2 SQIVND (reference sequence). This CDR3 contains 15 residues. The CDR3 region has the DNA TGTGCCAGTAGTATCCCTCGGACAGCCTACTATGGCTACACCTTC. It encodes CASSIPRTAYYGYTF.

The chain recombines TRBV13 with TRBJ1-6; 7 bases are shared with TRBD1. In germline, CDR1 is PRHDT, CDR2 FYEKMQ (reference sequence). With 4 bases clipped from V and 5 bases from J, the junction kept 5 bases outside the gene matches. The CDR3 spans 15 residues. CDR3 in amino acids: CASSSTGFNNSPLHF. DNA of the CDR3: TGTGCCAGCAGCTCGACAGGGTTTAATAATTCACCCCTCCACTTT.

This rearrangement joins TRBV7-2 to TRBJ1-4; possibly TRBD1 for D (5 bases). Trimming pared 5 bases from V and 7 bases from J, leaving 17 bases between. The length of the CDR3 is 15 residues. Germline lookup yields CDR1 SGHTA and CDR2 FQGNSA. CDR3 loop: CASSGGGRHGEKLFF. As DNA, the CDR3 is TGTGCCAGCAGCGGCGGGGGGAGGCACGGTGAAAAACTGTTTTTT. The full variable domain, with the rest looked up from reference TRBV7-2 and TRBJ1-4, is GAGVSQSPSNKVTEKGKDVELRCDPISGHTALYWYRQSLGQGLEFLIYFQGNSAPDKSGLPSDRFSAERTGGSVSTLTIQRTQQEDSAVYLCASSGGGRHGEKLFFGSGTQLSVL.

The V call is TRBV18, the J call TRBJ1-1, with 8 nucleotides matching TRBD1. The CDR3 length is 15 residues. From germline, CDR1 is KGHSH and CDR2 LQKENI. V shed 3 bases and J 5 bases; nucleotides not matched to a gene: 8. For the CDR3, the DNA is TGTGCCAGCTCACCCTCCCAGGGGGCTTATACTGAAGCTTTCTTT. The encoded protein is CASSPSQGAYTEAFF. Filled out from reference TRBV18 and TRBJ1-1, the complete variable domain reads NAGVMQNPRHLVRRRGQEARLRCSPMKGHSHVYWYRQLPEEGLKFMVYLQKENIIDESGMPKERFSAEFPKEGPSILRIQQVVRGDSAAYFCASSPSQGAYTEAFFGQGTRLTVV.

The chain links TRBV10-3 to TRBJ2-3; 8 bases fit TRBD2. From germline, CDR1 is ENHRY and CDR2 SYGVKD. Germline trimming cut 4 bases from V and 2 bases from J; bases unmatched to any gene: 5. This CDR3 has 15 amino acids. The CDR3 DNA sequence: TGTGCCATCAGTGTCGTAGCGGGGAACACAGATACGCAGTATTTT. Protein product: CAISVVAGNTDTQYF.

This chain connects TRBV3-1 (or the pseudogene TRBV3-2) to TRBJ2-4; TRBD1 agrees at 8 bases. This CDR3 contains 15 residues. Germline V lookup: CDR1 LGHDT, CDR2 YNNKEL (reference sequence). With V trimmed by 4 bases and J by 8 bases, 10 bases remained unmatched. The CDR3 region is CASSLRDRGGDIQYF. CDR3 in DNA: TGTGCCAGCAGCCTACGTGACAGGGGTGGAGACATTCAGTACTTC.

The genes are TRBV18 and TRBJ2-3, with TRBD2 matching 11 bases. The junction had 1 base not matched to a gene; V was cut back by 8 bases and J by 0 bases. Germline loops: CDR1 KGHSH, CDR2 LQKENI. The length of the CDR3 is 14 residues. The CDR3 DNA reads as TGTGCCAGCCTAGCGGGGGGAAGCACAGATACGCAGTATTTT. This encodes CASLAGGSTDTQYF.

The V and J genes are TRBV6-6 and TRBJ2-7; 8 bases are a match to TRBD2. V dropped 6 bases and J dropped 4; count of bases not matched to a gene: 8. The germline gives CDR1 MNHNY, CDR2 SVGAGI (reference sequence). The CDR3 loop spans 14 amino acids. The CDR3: CASSLGLASYEQYF. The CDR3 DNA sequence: TGTGCCAGCAGCCTCGGACTAGCCAGTTACGAGCAGTACTTC.

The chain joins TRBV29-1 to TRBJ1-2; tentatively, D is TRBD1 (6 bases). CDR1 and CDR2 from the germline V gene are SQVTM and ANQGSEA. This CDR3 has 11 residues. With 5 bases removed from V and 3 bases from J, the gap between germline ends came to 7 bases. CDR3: CSVRQDYGYTF. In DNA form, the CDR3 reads TGCAGCGTTCGACAGGACTATGGCTACACCTTC.

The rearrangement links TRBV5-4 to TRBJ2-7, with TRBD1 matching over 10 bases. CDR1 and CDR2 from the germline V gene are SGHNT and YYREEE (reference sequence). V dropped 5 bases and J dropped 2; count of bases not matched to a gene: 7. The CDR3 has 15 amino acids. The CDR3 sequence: CASSNPGQGTYEQYF. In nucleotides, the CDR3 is TGTGCCAGCAGTAATCCGGGACAGGGGACCTACGAGCAGTACTTC.

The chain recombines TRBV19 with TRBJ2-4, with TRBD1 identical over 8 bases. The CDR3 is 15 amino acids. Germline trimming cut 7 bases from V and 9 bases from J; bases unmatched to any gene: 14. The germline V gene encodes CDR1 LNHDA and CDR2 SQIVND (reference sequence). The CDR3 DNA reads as TGTGCCAGTACCGAAGGGTCAGGGGGCGCGGGCATTCAGTACTTC. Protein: CASTEGSGGAGIQYF.

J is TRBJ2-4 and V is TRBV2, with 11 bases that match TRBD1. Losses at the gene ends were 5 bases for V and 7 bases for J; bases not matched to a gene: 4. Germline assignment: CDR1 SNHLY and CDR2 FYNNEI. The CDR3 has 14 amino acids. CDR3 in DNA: TGTGCCAGCAGTCCGGGACAGGGGGGGAACATTCAGTACTTC. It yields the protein CASSPGQGGNIQYF.

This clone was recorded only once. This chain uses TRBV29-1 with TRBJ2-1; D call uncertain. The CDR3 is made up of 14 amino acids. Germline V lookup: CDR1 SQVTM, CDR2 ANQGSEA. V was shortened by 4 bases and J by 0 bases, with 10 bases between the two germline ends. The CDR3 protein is CSVVPRSSYNEQFF. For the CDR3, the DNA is TGCAGCGTTGTCCCAAGGAGCTCCTACAATGAGCAGTTCTTC.

The CDR3 sequence is CASSLPDLARATDTQYF. In nucleotides, the CDR3 is TGTGCCAGCAGCCTTCCGGACTTGGCGAGGGCAACAGATACGCAGTATTTT. This chain connects TRBV7-3 to TRBJ2-3, with D perhaps TRBD2 (5 bases). The germline V gene encodes CDR1 SGHTA and CDR2 FQGTGA. The germline V and J ends were trimmed by 5 bases and 3 bases, with 21 bases remaining between them. This CDR3 comprises 17 residues.

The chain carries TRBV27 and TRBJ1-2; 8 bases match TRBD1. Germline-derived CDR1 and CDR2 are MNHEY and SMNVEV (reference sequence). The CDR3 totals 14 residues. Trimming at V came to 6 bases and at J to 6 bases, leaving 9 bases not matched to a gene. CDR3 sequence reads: CASRRTGNVDGYTF. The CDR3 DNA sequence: TGTGCCAGCAGGCGGACAGGGAACGTTGATGGCTACACCTTC.

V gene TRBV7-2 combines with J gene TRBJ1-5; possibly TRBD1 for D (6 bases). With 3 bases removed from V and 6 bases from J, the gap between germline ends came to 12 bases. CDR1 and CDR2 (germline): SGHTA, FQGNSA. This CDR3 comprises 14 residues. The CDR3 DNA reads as TGTGCCAGCAGCTTCACAGGGAGCGGTCAGCCCCAGCATTTT. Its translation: CASSFTGSGQPQHF.

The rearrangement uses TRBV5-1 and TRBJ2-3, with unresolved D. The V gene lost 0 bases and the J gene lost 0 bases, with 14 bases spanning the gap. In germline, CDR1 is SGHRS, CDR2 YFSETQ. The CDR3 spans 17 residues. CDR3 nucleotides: TGCGCCAGCAGCTTGGATGGGCAGGATTCTAGCACAGATACGCAGTATTTT. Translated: CASSLDGQDSSTDTQYF. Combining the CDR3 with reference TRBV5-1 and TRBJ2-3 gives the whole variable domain KAGVTQTPRYLIKTRGQQVTLSCSPISGHRSVSWYQQTPGQGLQFLFEYFSETQRNKGNFPGRFSGRQFSNSRSEMNVSTLELGDSALYLCASSLDGQDSSTDTQYFGPGTRLTVL.

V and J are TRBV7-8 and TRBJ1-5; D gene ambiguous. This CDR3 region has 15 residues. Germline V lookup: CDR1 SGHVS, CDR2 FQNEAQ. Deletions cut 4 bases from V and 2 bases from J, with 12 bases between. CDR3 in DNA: TGTGCCAGCAGCTCCCCTTGGGAGGGCAATCAGCCCCAGCATTTT. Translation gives CASSSPWEGNQPQHF.

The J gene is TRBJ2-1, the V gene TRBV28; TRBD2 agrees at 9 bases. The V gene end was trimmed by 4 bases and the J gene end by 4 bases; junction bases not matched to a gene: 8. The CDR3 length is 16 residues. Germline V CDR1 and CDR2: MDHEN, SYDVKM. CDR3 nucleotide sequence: TGTGCCAGCAGTTCCTACTCTAGCGGGGCATACAATGAGCAGTTCTTC. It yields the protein CASSSYSSGAYNEQFF.